The rows below give T cell receptor beta chains drawn from one sample of a study of response to subunit inactivated influenza vaccine. TCRdb fed the RT-PCR reads into MiXCR, producing one record per CDR3 protein. The table shows about 240,000 distinct CDR3 sequences, with about 12% occurring only once. The specimen comprised non-naive T cells sorted from PBMCs, sampled less than 15 days before vaccination. All receptors come from a middle-aged man who received an inactivated influenza vaccine. Each CDR3 is given with its conserved first and last residue. Clone size is given for some rows only: seen once, a few or many times, or a class if the clone is expanded.

length: 13; V: TRBV7-9; size: few; J: TRBJ1-2; CDR3: CASSPTVNYGYTF
length: 16; V: TRBV4-1; size: NA; J: TRBJ2-5; CDR3: CASSQGTGVTIETQYF
length: 15; V: TRBV10-3; size: NA; J: TRBJ2-5; CDR3: CNTSESRRLEETQYF
length: 10; V: TRBV19; size: few; J: TRBJ2-7; CDR3: CASHGVEQYF
length: 14; V: TRBV5-5; size: many; J: TRBJ2-5; CDR3: CASSLLATFETQYF
length: 14; V: TRBV6-1; size: once; J: TRBJ1-1; CDR3: CASSLRQKDTEAFF
length: 14; V: TRBV4-1; size: few; J: TRBJ2-7; CDR3: CASSHETVSYEQYF
length: 13; V: TRBV5-1; size: NA; J: TRBJ2-3; CDR3: CASSQTRANTQYF
length: 16; V: TRBV4-2; size: many; J: TRBJ2-2; CDR3: CASSQGASGKTGELFF
length: 16; V: TRBV7-2; size: many; J: TRBJ2-5; CDR3: CASSVTGTGVRETQYF
length: 17; V: TRBV28; size: many; J: TRBJ1-1; CDR3: CASSFTGLQGGLTEAFF
length: 15; V: TRBV5-1; size: many; J: TRBJ1-4; CDR3: CASSLVQGSNEKLFF
length: 19; V: TRBV2; size: NA; J: TRBJ2-2; CDR3: CAFCAGTGNVARNTGELFF
length: 14; V: TRBV7-2; size: NA; J: TRBJ1-1; CDR3: CASSLYIQGTEAFF
length: 14; V: TRBV7-8; size: few; J: TRBJ2-7; CDR3: CASSETTGAYEQYF
length: 15; V: TRBV5-1; size: many; J: TRBJ2-1; CDR3: CASSLRASGDNEQFF
length: 16; V: TRBV4-1; size: many; J: TRBJ2-1; CDR3: CASSQARLAGGNEQFF
length: 14; V: TRBV29-1; size: many; J: TRBJ2-7; CDR3: CSAGAGTGHYEQYF
length: 18; V: TRBV5-1; size: few; J: TRBJ2-1; CDR3: CASSLGGLAGAIYNEQFF
length: 14; V: TRBV5-4; size: few; J: TRBJ2-7; CDR3: CASSLALRPYEQYF
length: 14; V: TRBV12-3/TRBV12-4; size: NA; J: TRBJ1-1; CDR3: CASSRQGGAAEAFF
length: 17; V: TRBV20-1; size: NA; J: TRBJ2-3; CDR3: CSARRDRGGISTDTQYF
length: 14; V: TRBV12-3/TRBV12-4; size: NA; J: TRBJ1-1; CDR3: CASIRDPGSTEAFF
length: 18; V: TRBV13; size: NA; J: TRBJ2-2; CDR3: CASSLAFGGSFPTGELFF
length: 15; V: TRBV20-1; size: NA; J: TRBJ1-1; CDR3: CSARDPGQGLTEAFF
length: 16; V: TRBV20-1; size: few; J: TRBJ2-2; CDR3: CSARDLGSGETGELFF
length: 15; V: TRBV3-1; size: NA; J: TRBJ1-6; CDR3: CASSAYRDSSSPLHF
length: 17; V: TRBV2; size: many; J: TRBJ1-2; CDR3: CASRGVGVLQLSYGYTF
length: 14; V: TRBV12-3/TRBV12-4; size: many; J: TRBJ1-1; CDR3: CASSSDRGNTEAFF
length: 17; V: TRBV7-9; size: many; J: TRBJ2-5; CDR3: CASSATYGQGSAETQYF
length: 15; V: TRBV28; size: NA; J: TRBJ1-1; CDR3: CASSTSGQGFTEAFF
length: 12; V: TRBV9; size: NA; J: TRBJ1-1; CDR3: CASSDRDPEAFF
length: 14; V: TRBV3-1; size: few; J: TRBJ2-5; CDR3: CASSPRTAGETQYF
length: 14; V: TRBV19; size: NA; J: TRBJ2-5; CDR3: CASSIRGREETQYF
length: 11; V: TRBV6-6; size: few; J: TRBJ1-1; CDR3: CASRKTAEAFF
length: 15; V: TRBV5-1; size: NA; J: NA; CDR3: CASSSGGLRDQPQYF
length: 15; V: TRBV27; size: few; J: TRBJ1-5; CDR3: CASSSGQASNQPQHF
length: 15; V: TRBV28; size: NA; J: TRBJ2-5; CDR3: CASSSRLAGVETQYF
length: 13; V: TRBV20-1; size: NA; J: TRBJ2-1; CDR3: CSPGLAGGGEQFF
length: 17; V: TRBV13; size: few; J: TRBJ2-3; CDR3: CASSPPAEWPSTDTQYF
length: 16; V: TRBV4-3; size: few; J: TRBJ2-7; CDR3: CASSQVYSGRADEQYF
length: 20; V: TRBV10-3; size: few; J: TRBJ2-1; CDR3: CAISESRGGQLTSSYNEQFF
length: 14; V: TRBV4-3; size: many; J: TRBJ2-3; CDR3: CASSQDRDSTTQYF
length: 14; V: TRBV7-2; size: few; J: TRBJ2-2; CDR3: CASSSGQGVGELFF
length: 16; V: TRBV9; size: NA; J: TRBJ2-3; CDR3: CASSETTSHPSGTQYF
length: 14; V: TRBV20-1; size: few; J: TRBJ1-5; CDR3: CSARGWDKNQPQHF
length: 16; V: TRBV6-5; size: NA; J: TRBJ2-1; CDR3: CASSYPTSGRANEQFF
length: 14; V: TRBV6-1; size: NA; J: TRBJ1-5; CDR3: CASSPGTGYQPQHF
length: 16; V: TRBV14; size: few; J: TRBJ2-5; CDR3: CASSQDTAGGSPQQYF
length: 16; V: TRBV7-9; size: few; J: TRBJ1-2; CDR3: CASSLVMGQVNYGYTF
length: 14; V: TRBV10-3; size: few; J: TRBJ1-2; CDR3: CAISEKSGGYGYTF
length: 13; V: TRBV20-1; size: NA; J: TRBJ1-4; CDR3: CSARTDPNEKLFF
length: 13; V: TRBV7-8; size: few; J: TRBJ2-7; CDR3: CASSFAREHEQYF